This T cell receptor beta chain was retrieved from a study of CD8 T cells in ankylosing spondylitis. In its sample, this clonotype was seen many times. Its target is unknown. One entry per CDR3 protein results from TCRdb running MiXCR on the 5' RACE reads. The sample lists roughly 69,000 distinct CDR3 sequences, about 5.2% occurring once. General study points: A subset of motif variants has previously been described in the synovial fluid and blood of reactive arthritis.

This receptor was obtained from a male donor with ankylosing spondylitis or in good health (not recorded which). The sequencing sample was made of blood, either unsorted or a sorted T cell fraction (not recorded which).

This CDR3 reads CAIRPGTEINNEQFF. CDR3 coding DNA: TGTGCCATCAGACCCGGGACAGAAATAAACAATGAGCAGTTCTTC. The J gene is TRBJ2-1, the V gene TRBV10-3, with 7 bases matching TRBD1. The trim removed 6 bases at V and 5 bases at J, leaving 10 bases unmatched. This CDR3 has 15 residues. Germline CDR1 reads ENHRY; CDR2 reads SYGVKD.